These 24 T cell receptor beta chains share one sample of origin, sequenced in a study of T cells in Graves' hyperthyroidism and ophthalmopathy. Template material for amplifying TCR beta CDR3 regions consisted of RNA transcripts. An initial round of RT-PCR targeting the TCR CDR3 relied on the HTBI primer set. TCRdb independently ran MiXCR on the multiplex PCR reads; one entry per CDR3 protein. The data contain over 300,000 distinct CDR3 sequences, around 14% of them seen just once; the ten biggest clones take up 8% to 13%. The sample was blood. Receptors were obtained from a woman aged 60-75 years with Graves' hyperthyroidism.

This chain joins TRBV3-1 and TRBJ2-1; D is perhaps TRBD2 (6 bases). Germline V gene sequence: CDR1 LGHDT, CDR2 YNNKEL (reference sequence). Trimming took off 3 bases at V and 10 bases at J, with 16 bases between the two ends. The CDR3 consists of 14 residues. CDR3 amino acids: CASSQLWAGNEQFF. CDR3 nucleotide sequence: TGTGCCAGCAGCCAGCTGTGGGCGGGAAACGAGCAGTTCTTC.

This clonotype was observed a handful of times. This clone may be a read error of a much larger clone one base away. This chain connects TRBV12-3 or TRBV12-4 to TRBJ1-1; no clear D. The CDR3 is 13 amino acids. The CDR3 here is CASNLMEYTEAFF. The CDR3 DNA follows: TGTGCCAGCAATTTAATGGAGTACACTGAAGCTTTCTTT.

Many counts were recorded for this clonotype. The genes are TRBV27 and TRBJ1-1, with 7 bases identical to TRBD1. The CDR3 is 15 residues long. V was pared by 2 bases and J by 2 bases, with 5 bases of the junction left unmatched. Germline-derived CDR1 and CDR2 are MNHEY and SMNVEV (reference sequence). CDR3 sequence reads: CASSLQGGINTEAFF. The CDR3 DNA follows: TGTGCCAGCAGTTTACAGGGGGGAATAAACACTGAAGCTTTCTTT.

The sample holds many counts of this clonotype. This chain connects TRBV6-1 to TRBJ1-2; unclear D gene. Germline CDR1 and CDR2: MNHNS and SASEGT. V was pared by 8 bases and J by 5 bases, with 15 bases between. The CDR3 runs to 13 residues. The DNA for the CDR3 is TGTGCCAGCTCCTACGGGGATAAGTATGGCTACACCTTC. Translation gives CASSYGDKYGYTF.

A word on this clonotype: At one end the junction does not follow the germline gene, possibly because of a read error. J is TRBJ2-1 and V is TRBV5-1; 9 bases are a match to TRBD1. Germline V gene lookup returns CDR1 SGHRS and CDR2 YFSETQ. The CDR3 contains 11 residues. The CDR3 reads CASSLDRDRVF. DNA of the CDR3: TGTGCCAGCAGCTTGGACCGGGACAGGGTCTTC.

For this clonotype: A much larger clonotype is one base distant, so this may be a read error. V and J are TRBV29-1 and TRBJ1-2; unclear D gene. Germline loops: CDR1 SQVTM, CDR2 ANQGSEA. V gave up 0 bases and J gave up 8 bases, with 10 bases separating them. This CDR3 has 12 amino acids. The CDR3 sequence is CSVEDRSRGYTF. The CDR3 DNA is TGCAGCGTTGAAGATCGTTCTAGGGGCTACACCTTC.

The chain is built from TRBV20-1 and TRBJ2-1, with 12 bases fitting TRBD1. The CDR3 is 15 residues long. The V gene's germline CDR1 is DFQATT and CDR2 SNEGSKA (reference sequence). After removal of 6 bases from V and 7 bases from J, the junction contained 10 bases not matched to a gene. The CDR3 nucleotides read TGCAGTGCACCTATCCCGGGACAGGGGGCTAATGAGCAGTTCTTC. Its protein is CSAPIPGQGANEQFF.

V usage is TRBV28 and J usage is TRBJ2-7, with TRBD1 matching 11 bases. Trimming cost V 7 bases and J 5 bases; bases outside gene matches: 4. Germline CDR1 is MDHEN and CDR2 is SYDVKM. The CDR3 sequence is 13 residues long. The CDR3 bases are TGTGCCAGCACCGGGACAGGGGGAGACGAGCAGTACTTC. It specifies CASTGTGGDEQYF.

Here the CDR3 reads CASSFESLNIQYF. The CDR3 DNA follows: TGCGCCAGCAGCTTTGAGAGTCTCAACATTCAGTACTTC. The chain is built from TRBV5-1 and TRBJ2-4; unclear D gene. V was cut by 2 bases and J by 7 bases, with 10 bases left in between. This CDR3 spans 13 amino acids. From germline, CDR1 is SGHRS and CDR2 YFSETQ.

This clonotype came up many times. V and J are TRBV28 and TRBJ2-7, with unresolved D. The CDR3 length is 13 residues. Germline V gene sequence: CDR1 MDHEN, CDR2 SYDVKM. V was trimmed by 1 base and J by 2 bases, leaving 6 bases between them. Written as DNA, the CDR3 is TGTGCCAGCAGTTTATTTTTGACCTACGAGCAGTACTTC. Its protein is CASSLFLTYEQYF.

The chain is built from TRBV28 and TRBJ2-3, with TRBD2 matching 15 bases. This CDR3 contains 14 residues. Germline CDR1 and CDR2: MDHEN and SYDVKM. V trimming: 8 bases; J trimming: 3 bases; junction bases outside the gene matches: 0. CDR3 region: CASGTSGGTDTQYF. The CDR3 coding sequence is TGTGCCAGCGGGACTAGCGGGGGGACAGATACGCAGTATTTT. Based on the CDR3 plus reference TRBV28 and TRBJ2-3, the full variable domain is DVKVTQSSRYLVKRTGEKVFLECVQDMDHENMFWYRQDPGLGLRLIYFSYDVKMKEKGDIPEGYSVSREKKERFSLILESASTNQTSMYLCASGTSGGTDTQYFGPGTRLTVL.

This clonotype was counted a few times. The CDR3 is CASSQWGETQYF. The CDR3 DNA reads TGTGCCAGCAGCCAATGGGGGGAGACCCAGTACTTC. The chain is built from TRBV3-1 and TRBJ2-5; D possibly uses TRBD1 or TRBD2 (5 bases each). V was trimmed by 2 bases and J by 5 bases, leaving 6 bases between them. Germline V lookup: CDR1 LGHDT, CDR2 YNNKEL (reference sequence). This CDR3 contains 12 residues.

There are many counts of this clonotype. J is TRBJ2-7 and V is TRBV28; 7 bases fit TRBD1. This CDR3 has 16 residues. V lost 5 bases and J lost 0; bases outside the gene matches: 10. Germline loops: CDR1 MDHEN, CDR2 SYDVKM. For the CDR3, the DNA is TGTGCCAGCAGTGGCACCCGGGACAGCCTCTCCTACGAGCAGTACTTC. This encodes CASSGTRDSLSYEQYF.

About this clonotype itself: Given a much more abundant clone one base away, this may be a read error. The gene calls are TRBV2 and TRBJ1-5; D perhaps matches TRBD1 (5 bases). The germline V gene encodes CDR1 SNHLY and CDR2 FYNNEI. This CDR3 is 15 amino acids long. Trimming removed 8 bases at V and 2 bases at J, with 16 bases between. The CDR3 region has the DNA TGTGCCAGCGCCGCCGAGACACAGGGCAATCAGCCCCAGCATTTT. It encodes CASAAETQGNQPQHF.

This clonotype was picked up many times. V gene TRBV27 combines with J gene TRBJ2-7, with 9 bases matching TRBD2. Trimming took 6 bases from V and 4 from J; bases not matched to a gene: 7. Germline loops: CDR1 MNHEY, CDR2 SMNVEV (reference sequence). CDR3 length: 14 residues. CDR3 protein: CASSPLAGFYEQYF. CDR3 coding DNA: TGTGCCAGCAGCCCCCTAGCGGGATTTTACGAGCAGTACTTC.

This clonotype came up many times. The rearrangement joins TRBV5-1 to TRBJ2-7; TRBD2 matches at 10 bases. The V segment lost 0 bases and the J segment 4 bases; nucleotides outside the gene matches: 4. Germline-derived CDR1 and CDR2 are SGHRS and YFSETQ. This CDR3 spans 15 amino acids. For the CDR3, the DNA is TGCGCCAGCAGCTTGGTCCCTAGCGGGAGTTACGAGCAGTACTTC. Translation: CASSLVPSGSYEQYF.

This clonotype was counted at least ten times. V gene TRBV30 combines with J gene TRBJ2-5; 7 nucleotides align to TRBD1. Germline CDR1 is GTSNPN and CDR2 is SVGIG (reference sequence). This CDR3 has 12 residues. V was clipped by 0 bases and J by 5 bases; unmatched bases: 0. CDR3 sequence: CAWSVQGETQYF. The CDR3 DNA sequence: TGTGCCTGGAGTGTACAGGGGGAGACCCAGTACTTC.

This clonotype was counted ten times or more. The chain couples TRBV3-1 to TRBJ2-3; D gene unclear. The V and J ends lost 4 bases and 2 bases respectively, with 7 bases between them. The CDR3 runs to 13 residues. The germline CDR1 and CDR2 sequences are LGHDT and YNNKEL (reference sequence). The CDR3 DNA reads TGTGCCAGCAGCCCCTCCACCACAGATACGCAGTATTTT. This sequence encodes CASSPSTTDTQYF.

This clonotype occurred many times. As DNA, the CDR3 is TGTGCCAGCAGCCCGCGGGGGGGCAGATCCTACGAGCAGTACTTC. This codes for CASSPRGGRSYEQYF. V gene TRBV7-8 combines with J gene TRBJ2-7, with TRBD2 matching over 9 bases. The germline V gene has CDR1 SGHVS and CDR2 FQNEAQ. V was clipped by 5 bases and J by 1 base; unmatched bases: 6. The CDR3 contains 15 residues.

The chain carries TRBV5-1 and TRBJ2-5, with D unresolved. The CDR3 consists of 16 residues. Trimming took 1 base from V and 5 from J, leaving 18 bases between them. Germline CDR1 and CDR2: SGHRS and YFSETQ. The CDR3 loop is CASSLTPQPSAETQYF. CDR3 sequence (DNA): TGCGCCAGCAGCTTGACCCCACAGCCTAGTGCTGAGACCCAGTACTTC.

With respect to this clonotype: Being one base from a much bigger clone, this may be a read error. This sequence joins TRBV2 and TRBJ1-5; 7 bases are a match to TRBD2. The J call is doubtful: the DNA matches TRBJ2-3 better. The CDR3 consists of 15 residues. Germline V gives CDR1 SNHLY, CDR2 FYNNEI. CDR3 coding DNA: TGTGCCAGCAGTGCGCGGGGGAAGGGCAATCAGCCCCAGTATTTT. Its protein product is CASSARGKGNQPQYF.

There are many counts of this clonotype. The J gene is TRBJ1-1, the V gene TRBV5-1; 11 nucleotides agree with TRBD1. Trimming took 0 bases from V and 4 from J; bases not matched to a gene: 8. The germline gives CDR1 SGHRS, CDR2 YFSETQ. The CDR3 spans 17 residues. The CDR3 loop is CASSLDGTGGFGTEAFF. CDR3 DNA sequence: TGCGCCAGCAGCTTGGACGGGACAGGGGGATTTGGCACTGAAGCTTTCTTT.

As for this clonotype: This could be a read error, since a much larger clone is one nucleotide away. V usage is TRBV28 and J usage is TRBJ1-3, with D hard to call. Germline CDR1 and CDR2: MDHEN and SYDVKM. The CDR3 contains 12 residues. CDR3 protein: CAIGHSVNTIYF. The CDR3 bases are TGTGCCATCGGTCACTCTGTAAACACCATATATTTT.

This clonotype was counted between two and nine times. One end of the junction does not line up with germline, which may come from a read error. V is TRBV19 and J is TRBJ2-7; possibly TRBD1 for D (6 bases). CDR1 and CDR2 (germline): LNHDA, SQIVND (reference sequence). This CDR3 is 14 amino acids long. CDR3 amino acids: CASRLGHLTYEQHF. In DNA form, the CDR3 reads TGTGCCAGTAGGTTGGGACATCTCACCTACGAGCAGCACTTC.